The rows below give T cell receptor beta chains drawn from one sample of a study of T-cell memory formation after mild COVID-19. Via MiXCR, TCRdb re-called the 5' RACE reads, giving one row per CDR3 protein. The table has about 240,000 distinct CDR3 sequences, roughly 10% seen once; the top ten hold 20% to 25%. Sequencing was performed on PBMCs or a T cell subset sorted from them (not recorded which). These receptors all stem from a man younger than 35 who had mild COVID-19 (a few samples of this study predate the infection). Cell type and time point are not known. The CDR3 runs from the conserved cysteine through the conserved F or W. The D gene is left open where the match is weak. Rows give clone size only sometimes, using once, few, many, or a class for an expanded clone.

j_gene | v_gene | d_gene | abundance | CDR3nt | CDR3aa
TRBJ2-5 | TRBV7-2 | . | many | TGTGCCAGCAGCCAGCAGGGGGGGGAGACCCAGTACTTC | CASSQQGGETQYF
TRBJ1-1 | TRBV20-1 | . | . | TGCAGTGCTAGTGCAGGGTTGAACACTGAAGCTTTCTTT | CSASAGLNTEAFF
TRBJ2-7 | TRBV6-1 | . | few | TGTGCCAGCAGTGGGCCCGGAAGGAGCTCCTACGAGCAGTACTTC | CASSGPGRSSYEQYF
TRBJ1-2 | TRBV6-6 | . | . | TGTGCCAGCAGTTACTCGAATCGGGAACTAATCACTGGCTACACCTTC | CASSYSNRELITGYTF
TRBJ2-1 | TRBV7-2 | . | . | TGTGCCAGCAGCCAGACTAGTGAGCAGTTCTTC | CASSQTSEQFF
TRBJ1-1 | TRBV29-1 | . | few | TGCAGCGTTAGCGAACAGGGTAATCAAGCTTTCTTT | CSVSEQGNQAFF
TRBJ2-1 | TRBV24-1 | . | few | TGTGCCACCAGTGAAAGGGGTAACCTGAATGATGAGCAGTTCTTC | CATSERGNLNDEQFF
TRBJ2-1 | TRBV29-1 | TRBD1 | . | TGCAGCGTTGCAGACTTGGGGGACAGGGGTTTCAATGAGCAGTTCTTC | CSVADLGDRGFNEQFF
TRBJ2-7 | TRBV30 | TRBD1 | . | TGTGCCTGGACCCGGGGGACAGGGATAACCTACGAGCAGTACTTC | CAWTRGTGITYEQYF
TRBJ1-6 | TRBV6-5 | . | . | TGTGCCAGCAGCCCCGGGTCCCCTTATTCACCCCTCCACTTT | CASSPGSPYSPLHF
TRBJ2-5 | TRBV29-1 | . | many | TGCAGCGTTGAGGAAGAGACCCAGTACTTC | CSVEEETQYF
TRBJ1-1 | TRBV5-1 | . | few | TGCGCCAGCAGCCCGGACGCAGCTCGGACTGAAGCTTTCTTT | CASSPDAARTEAFF
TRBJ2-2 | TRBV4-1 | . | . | TGCGCCAGCAGCCCCGCCCTGAACACCGGGGAGCTGTTTTTT | CASSPALNTGELFF
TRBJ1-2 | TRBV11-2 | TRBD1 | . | TGTGCCAGCACCCAGGGGGCCTATGGCTACACCTTC | CASTQGAYGYTF
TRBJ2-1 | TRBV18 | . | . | TGTGCCAGCTCACCCCCCGGGGAGAATGAGCAGTTCTTC | CASSPPGENEQFF
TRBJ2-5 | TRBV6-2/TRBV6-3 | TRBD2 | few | TGTGCCAGCAGTTACCCTTCTAGCGGGCAAGAGACCCAGTACTTC | CASSYPSSGQETQYF
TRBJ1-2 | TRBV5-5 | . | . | TGTGCCAGCACCCCCGGTGGCTCTCTCTATGGCTACACCTTC | CASTPGGSLYGYTF
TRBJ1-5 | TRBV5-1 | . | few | TGCGCCAGCAGCTTAGGGGGTTCGAGCAATCAGCCCCAGCATTTT | CASSLGGSSNQPQHF
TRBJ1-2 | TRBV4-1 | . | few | TGCGCCAGCAGCCCGCCGGACCGAGGATTAGTCTATGGCTACACCTTC | CASSPPDRGLVYGYTF
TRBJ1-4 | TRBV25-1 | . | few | TGTGCCAGCAGTGACGCCGGGACCGGCGATGAAAAACTGTTTTTT | CASSDAGTGDEKLFF
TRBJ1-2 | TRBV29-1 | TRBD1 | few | TGCAGCGTGGTCGGGACAGGGATACTTACTAACTATGGCTACACCTTC | CSVVGTGILTNYGYTF
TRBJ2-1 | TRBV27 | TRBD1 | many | TGTGCCAGCAGTTTATCAGGGACAGAACGACAGGAGCAGTTCTTC | CASSLSGTERQEQFF
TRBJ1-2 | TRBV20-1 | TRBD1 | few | TGCAGTGCTAGTCTCCCCGGACAGGGCGGATTGGGCTACACCTTC | CSASLPGQGGLGYTF
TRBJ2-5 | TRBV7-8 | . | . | TGTGCCAGCAGCCCCCTGTGGGGAGAGGAGACCCAGTACTTC | CASSPLWGEETQYF
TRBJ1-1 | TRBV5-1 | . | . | TGCGCCAGCAGCTTGGGTTGGGAAGAGAACACTGAAGCTTTCTTT | CASSLGWEENTEAFF
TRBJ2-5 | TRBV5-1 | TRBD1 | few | TGCGCCAGCAGCTTTACCGGGACAGGGTCCTTTCAAGAGACCCAGTACTTC | CASSFTGTGSFQETQYF
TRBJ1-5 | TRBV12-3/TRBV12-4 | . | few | TGTGCCAGCAGCCCTACAGGGTCGAATCAGCCCCAGCATTTT | CASSPTGSNQPQHF
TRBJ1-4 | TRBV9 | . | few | TGTGCCAGCAGCGTAGAGGGGGGTAATGAAAAACTGTTTTTT | CASSVEGGNEKLFF
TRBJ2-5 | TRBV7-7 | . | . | TGTGCTAGCAGCTCGGGATCCGGGGGCGAGACCCAGTACTTC | CASSSGSGGETQYF
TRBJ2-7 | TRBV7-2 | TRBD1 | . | TGTGCCAGCAACAACCCGGGACAGGGTTACTACGAGCAGTACTTC | CASNNPGQGYYEQYF
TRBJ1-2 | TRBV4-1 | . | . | TGCGCCAGCAGCCAAGACGAGGGGATGGACTATGGCTACACCTTC | CASSQDEGMDYGYTF
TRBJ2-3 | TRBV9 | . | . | TGTGCCAGCAGCGTGGCGTCTAGCACAGATACGCAGTATTTT | CASSVASSTDTQYF